This T cell receptor (beta chain) is drawn from a study of spatial heterogeneity in lung cancer. Each TCR cDNA molecule bore a unique molecular identifier. TCRdb re-called the 5' RACE reads through MiXCR, storing one row per CDR3 protein. Found here are roughly 7,000 distinct CDR3 sequences, around 6.7% of them singletons; the top ten hold under 80%. Time point specified: sample taken at primary tumor resection. The donors, 70 to 80 patients with untreated early-stage non-small cell lung cancer, provided the samples. Tumor, nontumor lung or frozen PBMC supplied whole RNA that was sequenced unsorted. Study observations and caveats: Ubiquitous expanded tumor TCRs surfaced in blood more at resection than they did at follow-up.

This clonotype showed up many times. Its specificity is unknown. This CDR3 spans 15 amino acids. Germline CDR1 and CDR2: SGHAT and FQNNGV. Trimming cost V 3 bases and J 2 bases, with 13 bases left between them. This TCR derives from a male donor with early-stage non-small cell lung cancer. Sequencing was performed on PBMCs, taken at surgery. This chain connects TRBV11-2 to TRBJ2-5; possibly TRBD1 or TRBD2 for D (5 bases each). The DNA for the CDR3 is TGTGCCAGCAGCTTCTGGGCAGGGAGACAAGAGACCCAGTACTTC. It encodes CASSFWAGRQETQYF.